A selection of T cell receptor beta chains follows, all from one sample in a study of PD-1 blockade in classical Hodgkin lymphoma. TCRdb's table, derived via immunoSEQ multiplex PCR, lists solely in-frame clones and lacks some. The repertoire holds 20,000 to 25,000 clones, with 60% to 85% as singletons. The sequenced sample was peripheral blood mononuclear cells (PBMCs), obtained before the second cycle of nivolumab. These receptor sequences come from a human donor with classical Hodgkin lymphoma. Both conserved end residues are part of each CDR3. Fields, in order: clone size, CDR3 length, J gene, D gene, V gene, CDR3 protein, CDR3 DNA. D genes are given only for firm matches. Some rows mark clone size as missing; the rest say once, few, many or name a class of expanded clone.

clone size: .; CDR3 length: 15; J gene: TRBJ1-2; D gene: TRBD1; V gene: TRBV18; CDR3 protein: CASSPIGQGNYGYTF; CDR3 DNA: TGTGCCAGCTCACCAATCGGACAGGGTAACTATGGCTACACCTTC
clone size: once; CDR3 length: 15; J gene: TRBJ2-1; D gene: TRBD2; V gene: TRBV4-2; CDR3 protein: CASSRLAGEYNEQFF; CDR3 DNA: TGTGCCAGCAGCCGACTAGCGGGAGAATACAATGAGCAGTTCTTC
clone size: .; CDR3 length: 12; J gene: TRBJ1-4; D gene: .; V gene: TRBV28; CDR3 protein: CASGLGNEKLFF; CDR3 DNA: TGTGCCAGCGGGTTGGGGAATGAAAAACTGTTTTTT
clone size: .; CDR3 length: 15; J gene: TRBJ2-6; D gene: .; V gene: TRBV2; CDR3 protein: CASKVSTAGANVLTF; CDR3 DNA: TGTGCCAGCAAGGTTTCGACAGCTGGGGCCAACGTCCTGACTTTC
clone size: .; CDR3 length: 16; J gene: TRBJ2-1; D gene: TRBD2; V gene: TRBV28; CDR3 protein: CASSSVTSGSYNEQFF; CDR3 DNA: TGTGCCAGCAGTTCCGTTACTAGCGGGAGTTACAATGAGCAGTTCTTC
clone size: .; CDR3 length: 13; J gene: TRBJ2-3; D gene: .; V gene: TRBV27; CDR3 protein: CASSLFGTDTQYF; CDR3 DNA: TGTGCCAGCAGTTTATTTGGCACAGATACGCAGTATTTT
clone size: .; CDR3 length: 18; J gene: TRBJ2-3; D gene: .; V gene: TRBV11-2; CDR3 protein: CASSLSPTLSGPTDTQYF; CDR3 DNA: TGTGCCAGCAGCCTCTCCCCGACACTATCAGGACCCACAGATACGCAGTATTTT
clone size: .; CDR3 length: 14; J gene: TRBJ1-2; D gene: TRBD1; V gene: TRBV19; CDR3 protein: CASIRTGASYGYTF; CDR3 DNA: TGTGCCAGTATTAGGACAGGGGCAAGTTATGGCTACACCTTC
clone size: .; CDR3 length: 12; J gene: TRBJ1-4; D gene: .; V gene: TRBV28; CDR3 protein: CASSPPHEKLFF; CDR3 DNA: TGTGCCAGCAGTCCGCCCCATGAAAAACTGTTTTTT
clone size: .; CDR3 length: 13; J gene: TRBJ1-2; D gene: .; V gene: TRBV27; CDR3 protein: CASSLRKGYGYTF; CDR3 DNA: TGTGCCAGCAGTTTACGTAAGGGCTATGGCTACACCTTC
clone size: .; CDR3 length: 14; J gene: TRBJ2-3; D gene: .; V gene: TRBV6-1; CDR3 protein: CASSGNWGTDTQYF; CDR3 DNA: TGTGCCAGCAGTGGCAACTGGGGCACAGATACGCAGTATTTT
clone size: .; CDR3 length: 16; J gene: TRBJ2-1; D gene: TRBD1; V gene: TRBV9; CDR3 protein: CASSHHLTGSNNEQFF; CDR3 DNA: TGTGCCAGCAGCCACCACTTGACAGGGAGCAACAATGAGCAGTTCTTC
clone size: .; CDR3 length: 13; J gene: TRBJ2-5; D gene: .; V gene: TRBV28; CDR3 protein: CASSRVPQETQYF; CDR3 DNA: TGTGCCAGCAGCAGGGTCCCACAAGAGACCCAGTACTTC
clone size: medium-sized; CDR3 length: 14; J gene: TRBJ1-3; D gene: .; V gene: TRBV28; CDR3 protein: CASSLEGSGNTIYF; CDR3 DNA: TGTGCCAGCAGTTTGGAGGGCTCTGGAAACACCATATATTTT
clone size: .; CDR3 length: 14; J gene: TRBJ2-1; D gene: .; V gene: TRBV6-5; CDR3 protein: CASSHFGGKGEQFF; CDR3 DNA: TGTGCCAGCAGCCACTTTGGGGGAAAGGGGGAGCAGTTCTTC
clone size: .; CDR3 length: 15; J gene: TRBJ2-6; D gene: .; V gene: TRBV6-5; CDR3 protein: CASTRLRSGANVLTF; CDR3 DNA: TGTGCCAGCACTCGACTAAGGTCGGGGGCCAACGTCCTGACTTTC
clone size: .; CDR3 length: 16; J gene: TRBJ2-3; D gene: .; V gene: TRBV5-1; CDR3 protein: CASSLADPDPTDTQYF; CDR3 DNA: TGCGCCAGCAGCTTGGCCGACCCGGACCCTACAGATACGCAGTATTTT
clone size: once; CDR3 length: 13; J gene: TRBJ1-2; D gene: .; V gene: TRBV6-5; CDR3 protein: CASRFLQGHGYTF; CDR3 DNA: TGTGCCAGCCGATTCCTACAGGGCCATGGCTACACCTTC
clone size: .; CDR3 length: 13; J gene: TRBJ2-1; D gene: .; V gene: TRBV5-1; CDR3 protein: CASSTGQNNEQFF; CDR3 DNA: TGCGCCAGCAGCACCGGACAGAACAATGAGCAGTTCTTC
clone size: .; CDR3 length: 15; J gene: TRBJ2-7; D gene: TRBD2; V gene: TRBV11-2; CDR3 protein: CASSLVASSGDEQYF; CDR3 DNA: TGTGCCAGCAGCTTAGTAGCTTCTAGCGGGGACGAGCAGTACTTC
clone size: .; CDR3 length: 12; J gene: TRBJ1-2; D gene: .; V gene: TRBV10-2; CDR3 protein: CASTGGQYGYTF; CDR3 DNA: TGCGCCAGCACGGGGGGGCAGTATGGCTACACCTTC
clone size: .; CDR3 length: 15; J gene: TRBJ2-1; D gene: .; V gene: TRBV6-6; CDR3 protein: CASRTGFSSYNEQFF; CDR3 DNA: TGTGCCAGCAGGACAGGATTTAGCTCCTACAATGAGCAGTTCTTC
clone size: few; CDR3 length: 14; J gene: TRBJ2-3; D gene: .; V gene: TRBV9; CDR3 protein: CASSVDGSADTQYF; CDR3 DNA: TGTGCCAGCAGCGTAGATGGGAGTGCAGATACGCAGTATTTT
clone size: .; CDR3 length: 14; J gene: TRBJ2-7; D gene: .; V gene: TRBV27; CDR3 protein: CASSLGRFLYEQYF; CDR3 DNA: TGTGCCAGCAGTTTAGGACGGTTCCTCTACGAGCAGTACTTC
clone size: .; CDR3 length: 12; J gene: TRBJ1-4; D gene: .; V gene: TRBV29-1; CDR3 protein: CSSLGRGEKLFF; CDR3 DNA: TGCAGCTCCTTGGGGCGGGGGGAAAAACTGTTTTTT
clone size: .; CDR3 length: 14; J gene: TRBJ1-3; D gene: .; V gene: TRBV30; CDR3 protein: CAWSISPGGNTIYF; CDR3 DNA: TGTGCCTGGAGTATATCTCCGGGGGGAAACACCATATATTTT
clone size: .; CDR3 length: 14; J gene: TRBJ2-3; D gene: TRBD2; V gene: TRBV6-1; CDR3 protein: CASSENFGAGVEDF; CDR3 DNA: TGTGCCAGCAGTGAAAACTTCGGGGCGGGAGTAGAGGATTTT
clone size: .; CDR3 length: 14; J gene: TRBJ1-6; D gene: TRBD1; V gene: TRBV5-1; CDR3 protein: CASRQDRDNSPLHF; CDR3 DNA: TGCGCCAGCAGACAAGACAGGGACAATTCACCCCTCCACTTT
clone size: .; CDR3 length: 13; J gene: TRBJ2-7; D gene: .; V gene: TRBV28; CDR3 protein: CASRSGPPYEQYF; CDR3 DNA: TGTGCCAGCAGATCAGGACCCCCCTACGAGCAGTACTTC
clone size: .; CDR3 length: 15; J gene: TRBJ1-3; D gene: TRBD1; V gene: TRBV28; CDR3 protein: CASSSPEGAENTIYF; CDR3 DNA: TGTGCCAGCAGTTCTCCGGAGGGGGCAGAAAACACCATATATTTT
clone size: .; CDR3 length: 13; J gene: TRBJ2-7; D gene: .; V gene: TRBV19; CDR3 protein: CASSTASGTEQYF; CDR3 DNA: TGTGCCAGTAGTACCGCTTCAGGGACCGAGCAGTACTTC
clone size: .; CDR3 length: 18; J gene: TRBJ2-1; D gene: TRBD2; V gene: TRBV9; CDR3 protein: CASSVTSGASPLYNEQFF; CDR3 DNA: TGTGCCAGCAGCGTAACTAGCGGGGCCAGCCCTCTCTACAATGAGCAGTTCTTC
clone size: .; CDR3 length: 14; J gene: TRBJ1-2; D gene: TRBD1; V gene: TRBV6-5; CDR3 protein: CASGSTGGGYGYTF; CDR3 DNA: TGTGCCAGCGGGTCGACAGGGGGGGGCTATGGCTACACCTTC
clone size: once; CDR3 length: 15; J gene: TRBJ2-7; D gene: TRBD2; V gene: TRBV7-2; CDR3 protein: CASSLDGGGSYEQYF; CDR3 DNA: TGTGCCAGCAGCTTAGATGGGGGGGGCTCCTACGAGCAGTACTTC
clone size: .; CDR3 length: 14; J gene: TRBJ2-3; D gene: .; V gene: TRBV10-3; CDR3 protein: CAISEFAGQNAQYF; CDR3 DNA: TGTGCCATCAGTGAGTTCGCGGGGCAGAACGCGCAGTATTTT
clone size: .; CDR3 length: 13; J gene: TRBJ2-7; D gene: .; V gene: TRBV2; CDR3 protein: CASSSPGAYEQYF; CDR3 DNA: TGTGCCAGCAGTTCTCCGGGCGCCTACGAGCAGTACTTC
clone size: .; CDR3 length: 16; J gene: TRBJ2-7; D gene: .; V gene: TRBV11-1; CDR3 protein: CASSLQVGIPLVEQYF; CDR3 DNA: TGTGCCAGCAGCCTCCAGGTGGGGATCCCCCTCGTCGAGCAGTACTTC
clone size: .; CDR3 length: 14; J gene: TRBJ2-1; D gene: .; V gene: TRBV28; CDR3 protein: CASKREWSYNEQFF; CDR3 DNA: TGTGCCAGCAAGAGGGAGTGGTCCTACAATGAGCAGTTCTTC
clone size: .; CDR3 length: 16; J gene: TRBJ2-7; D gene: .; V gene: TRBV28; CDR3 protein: CASKKSLWTSHYEQYF; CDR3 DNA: TGTGCCAGCAAGAAATCTCTTTGGACTTCACACTACGAGCAGTACTTC
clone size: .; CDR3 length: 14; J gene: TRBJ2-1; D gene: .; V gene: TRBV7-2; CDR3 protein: CASSPRLVGNEQFF; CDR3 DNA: TGTGCCAGCAGCCCCCGTCTAGTCGGGAATGAGCAGTTCTTC
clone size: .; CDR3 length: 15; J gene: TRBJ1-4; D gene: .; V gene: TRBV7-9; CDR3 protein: CASSLALGGWEKLFF; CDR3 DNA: TGTGCCAGCAGCTTAGCGCTTGGTGGTTGGGAAAAACTGTTTTTT
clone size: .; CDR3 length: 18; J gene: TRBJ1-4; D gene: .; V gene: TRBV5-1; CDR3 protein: CASSLNGQEGATNEKLFF; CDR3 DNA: TGCGCCAGCAGTTTAAACGGTCAGGAAGGAGCAACTAATGAAAAACTGTTTTTT
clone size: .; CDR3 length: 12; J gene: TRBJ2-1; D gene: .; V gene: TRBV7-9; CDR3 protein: CASSLRENEQFF; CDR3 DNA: TGTGCCAGCAGCTTAAGAGAAAATGAGCAGTTCTTC